This T cell receptor (beta chain) was sequenced during a study of cytomegalovirus exposure and HLA in healthy donors. This PCR relied on a set of 60 Vbeta primers and 13 Jbeta primers. Profiled with immunoSEQ multiplex PCR; TCRdb holds only in-frame clones, not every one. In the table there are around 90,000 clones, approximately 89% of which are singletons. In germline, CDR1 is SGDLS, CDR2 YYNGEE. V lost 7 bases, J lost 6 bases, and 12 bases stayed unmatched. CDR3 size: 15 residues. This sequence originates from a young man in good health and CMV-seropositive. Sample: PBMCs. This chain links TRBV9 with TRBJ2-3; the match to TRBD2 covers 9 bases. The CDR3 loop reads CASGNKAGGPDTQYF. The CDR3 bases are TGTGCCAGCGGGAATAAGGCGGGAGGGCCTGATACGCAGTATTTT.